A selection of T cell receptor beta chains follows, all from one sample in a study of blood T cells in healthy people across ages. Each CDR3 protein gets one entry after TCRdb re-called the 5' RACE reads with MiXCR. The table has under 2,000,000 distinct CDR3 sequences, just under 50% seen once. The sequencing sample was made of blood. These TCRs come from a woman aged 40-49 years in good health. Both conserved end residues are part of each CDR3. The D gene is left open where the match is weak. Clone size is given for some rows only: seen once, a few or many times, or a class if the clone is expanded.

CASSVGRARGGDTEAFF | TGTGCCAGCAGCGTCGGCAGGGCCAGAGGGGGGGACACTGAAGCTTTCTTT | 17 | . | TRBV9 | . | TRBJ1-1
CASSNNPGQEQETQYF | TGTGCCAGCAGTAATAACCCGGGACAGGAGCAAGAGACCCAGTACTTC | 16 | . | TRBV28 | TRBD1 | TRBJ2-5
CASSWEYNEQFF | TGTGCCAGCAGTTGGGAGTACAATGAGCAGTTCTTC | 12 | few | TRBV28 | . | TRBJ2-1
CASSDGLRAGARETQYF | TGTGCCAGCAGTGATGGCCTGCGGGCGGGGGCTCGAGAGACCCAGTACTTC | 17 | . | TRBV2 | . | TRBJ2-5
CASSLLGSGAGGYTF | TGTGCCAGCAGTTTATTGGGATCCGGGGCGGGGGGCTACACCTTC | 15 | few | TRBV27 | . | TRBJ1-2
CASSLGHRFYGYTF | TGCGCCAGCAGCTTGGGACATCGATTCTATGGCTACACCTTC | 14 | few | TRBV5-1 | . | TRBJ1-2
CASSQDHGSRTDTQYF | TGCGCCAGCAGCCAGGACCACGGGTCCCGCACAGATACGCAGTATTTT | 16 | . | TRBV5-1 | . | TRBJ2-3
CASSPGRPNEQYF | TGTGCCAGCTCACCCGGACGCCCGAATGAGCAGTACTTC | 13 | few | TRBV18 | . | TRBJ2-7
CASSLVTASNEQFF | TGTGCCAGCAGCTTAGTGACGGCGAGCAATGAGCAGTTCTTC | 14 | few | TRBV7-2 | . | TRBJ2-1
CASSQDRGFNYGYTF | TGCGCCAGCAGCCAAGATCGGGGGTTCAACTATGGCTACACCTTC | 15 | many | TRBV4-1 | . | TRBJ1-2
CSAPLAGVSYNEQFF | TGCAGTGCTCCCCTAGCGGGGGTGTCCTACAATGAGCAGTTCTTC | 15 | few | TRBV20-1 | TRBD2 | TRBJ2-1
CSGKNSGANVLTF | TGCAGCGGGAAGAACTCGGGGGCCAACGTCCTGACTTTC | 13 | few | TRBV29-1 | . | TRBJ2-6
CASSLYMGGQETQYF | TGTGCCAGCAGCTTATATATGGGAGGCCAAGAGACCCAGTACTTC | 15 | few | TRBV7-9 | . | TRBJ2-5
CASSYGTSGSYNEQFF | TGTGCCAGCAGTTACGGGACTAGCGGCTCCTACAATGAGCAGTTCTTC | 16 | . | TRBV28 | TRBD2 | TRBJ2-1
CASSLDSEEGRGTDTQYF | TGTGCCAGCAGCTTAGATAGTGAAGAGGGGAGGGGCACAGATACGCAGTATTTT | 18 | . | TRBV7-2 | TRBD2 | TRBJ2-3
CASSQLGPSYNEQFF | TGTGCCAGCAGCCAACTGGGACCCTCCTACAATGAGCAGTTCTTC | 15 | . | TRBV14 | . | TRBJ2-1
CASSQDFRQENPYEQYF | TGCGCCAGCAGCCAAGATTTCCGCCAGGAGAATCCCTACGAGCAGTACTTC | 17 | few | TRBV4-1 | . | TRBJ2-7
CDSSQGTADTQYF | TGCGACAGCAGCCAAGGGACGGCAGATACGCAGTATTTT | 13 | . | TRBV4-3 | . | TRBJ2-3
CASSLGETQYQETQYF | TGTGCCAGCAGCTTAGGGGAGACACAGTACCAAGAGACCCAGTACTTC | 16 | . | TRBV11-1 | . | TRBJ2-5
CASSPILAGLYNEQFF | TGTGCCAGCAGTCCGATCCTAGCGGGGCTCTACAATGAGCAGTTCTTC | 16 | few | TRBV27 | TRBD2 | TRBJ2-1
CASSYGEHEQYF | TGTGCCAGCAGTTACGGGGAACACGAGCAGTACTTC | 12 | few | TRBV6-2/TRBV6-3 | . | TRBJ2-7
CASSVAPAGGPSDTQYF | TGTGCCAGCAGCGTAGCCCCAGCGGGGGGGCCCTCAGATACGCAGTATTTT | 17 | once | TRBV9 | TRBD2 | TRBJ2-3
CASSKGHASYEQYF | TGTGCCAGTAGTAAGGGACACGCTTCCTACGAGCAGTACTTC | 14 | . | TRBV19 | . | TRBJ2-7
CASSPGAISTDTQYF | TGTGCCAGCAGCCCCGGCGCCATTAGCACAGATACGCAGTATTTT | 15 | few | TRBV11-2 | . | TRBJ2-3
CSAYTDTQYF | TGCAGCGCCTACACAGATACGCAGTATTTT | 10 | many | TRBV29-1 | . | TRBJ2-3
CASSLAPLSYNEQFF | TGTGCCAGCAGCTTAGCCCCTCTCTCCTACAATGAGCAGTTCTTC | 15 | . | TRBV7-2 | . | TRBJ2-1
CASSLRNNGYTF | TGTGCCAGCAGTTTAAGGAATAATGGCTACACCTTC | 12 | once | TRBV28 | . | TRBJ1-2
CSAREGGGEKLFF | TGCAGTGCTAGAGAGGGGGGAGGGGAAAAACTGTTTTTT | 13 | . | TRBV20-1 | . | TRBJ1-4
CAISIPSDSPRQITDTQYF | TGTGCCATCAGCATACCTTCGGACTCCCCCCGGCAAATCACAGATACGCAGTATTTT | 19 | few | TRBV10-3 | . | TRBJ2-3
CASSTTLARQETQYF | TGCGCCAGCAGCACAACACTAGCGCGCCAAGAGACCCAGTACTTC | 15 | few | TRBV5-1 | TRBD2 | TRBJ2-5
CASSYGQGAEDTQYF | TGTGCCAGCAGCTACGGACAGGGGGCAGAAGATACGCAGTATTTT | 15 | few | TRBV11-1 | TRBD1 | TRBJ2-3
CASSGTRANNEQFF | TGTGCCAGCTCCGGGACTCGGGCCAACAATGAGCAGTTCTTC | 14 | . | TRBV7-9 | . | TRBJ2-1
CASSPGTPVNYGYTF | TGTGCCAGCAGCCCCGGGACTCCTGTTAACTATGGCTACACCTTC | 15 | many | TRBV6-2/TRBV6-3 | . | TRBJ1-2
CAISGSGHNDEQYF | TGTGCCATCAGTGGGTCGGGACATAACGACGAGCAGTACTTC | 14 | . | TRBV10-3 | . | TRBJ2-7
CASSPNPPGHPGYEQYF | TGTGCCAGCAGCCCCAATCCGCCGGGACACCCAGGCTACGAGCAGTACTTC | 17 | . | TRBV2 | . | TRBJ2-7
CASSLNAGESEQFF | TGTGCCAGCAGCTTGAATGCAGGGGAGAGTGAGCAGTTCTTC | 14 | . | TRBV7-8 | . | TRBJ2-1
CASSLDGGAGANVLTF | TGTGCCAGCAGTTTAGATGGGGGCGCGGGGGCCAACGTCCTGACTTTC | 16 | many | TRBV28 | . | TRBJ2-6
CASSQRRPGLAGGRGDEQYF | TGCGCCAGCAGCCAAAGAAGGCCGGGACTAGCGGGGGGTCGAGGAGACGAGCAGTACTTC | 20 | few | TRBV4-1 | TRBD2 | TRBJ2-7
CASSVSQGYEQFF | TGTGCCAGCAGCGTCTCCCAAGGTTATGAGCAGTTCTTC | 13 | once | TRBV6-5 | . | TRBJ2-1
CASLSEPGLVSGEQFF | TGTGCCAGTCTATCGGAGCCGGGACTCGTATCGGGTGAGCAGTTCTTC | 16 | . | TRBV6-2/TRBV6-3 | . | TRBJ2-1
CASSYSSTGIMNTEAFF | TGTGCCAGCAGTTACTCGAGTACGGGCATCATGAACACTGAAGCTTTCTTT | 17 | . | TRBV6-6 | . | TRBJ1-1
CASSQEGGYNEQFF | TGCGCCAGCAGCCAAGAGGGCGGGTACAATGAGCAGTTCTTC | 14 | many | TRBV4-1 | . | TRBJ2-1
CASSLRRNWQEDYEQYF | TGTGCCAGCAGCCTCAGACGTAATTGGCAGGAGGACTACGAGCAGTACTTC | 17 | . | TRBV11-2 | . | TRBJ2-7
CSVEGGQTYEQYF | TGCAGCGTTGAGGGAGGCCAGACCTACGAGCAGTACTTC | 13 | many | TRBV29-1 | . | TRBJ2-7
CASSFQGFNEQFF | TGTGCCAGCAGCTTTCAGGGATTCAATGAGCAGTTCTTC | 13 | . | TRBV7-3 | . | TRBJ2-1
CASSLRTGATNEKLFF | TGTGCCAGCAGCTTAAGAACAGGTGCAACTAATGAAAAACTGTTTTTT | 16 | . | TRBV5-4 | . | TRBJ1-4
CASSEGGQGRRETQYF | TGTGCCAGCAGTGAAGGAGGGCAGGGCAGACGAGAGACCCAGTACTTC | 16 | . | TRBV2 | . | TRBJ2-5
CASSYGSGRSGGYTF | TGTGCCAGCAGTTACGGGTCAGGACGATCCGGGGGCTACACCTTC | 15 | once | TRBV6-5 | . | TRBJ1-2
CASSQGPIVGTGSYEQYF | TGCGCCAGCAGCCAAGGCCCTATCGTAGGGACAGGCTCCTACGAGCAGTACTTC | 18 | . | TRBV4-3 | TRBD1 | TRBJ2-7